This TCR beta chain was sequenced during a study of Graves' ophthalmopathy and Graves' hyperthyroidism. The study's findings and limits: For separating ophthalmopathy from stable hyperthyroidism, a 13-signature model gave over 85% sensitivity and roughly 77% specificity. Ophthalmopathy progression was predicted by the model at roughly 66% sensitivity and roughly 72% specificity.

As for this clonotype: Antigen unknown.

Germline values: CDR1 SQVTM, CDR2 ANQGSEA. The CDR3 contains 15 residues. The authors amplified TCR beta CDR3 regions from RNA transcripts. An initial RT-PCR round employing HTBI primers preceded a second-round multiplex PCR. One entry per CDR3 protein, called by TCRdb with MiXCR from the multiplex PCR reads. The sample carries around 1.1 million distinct CDR3 sequences, approximately 35% recorded once. The clonotype originates from an adult man with Graves' hyperthyroidism. This chain uses TRBV29-1 with TRBJ2-5; 11 positions agree with TRBD1. Sequencing input: peripheral blood or thyroid tissue (not recorded which). The CDR3 DNA sequence: TGCAGTGCTAGAGATGTGGGGACAGGGGGGGAGACCCAGTACTTC. It yields the protein CSARDVGTGGETQYF.